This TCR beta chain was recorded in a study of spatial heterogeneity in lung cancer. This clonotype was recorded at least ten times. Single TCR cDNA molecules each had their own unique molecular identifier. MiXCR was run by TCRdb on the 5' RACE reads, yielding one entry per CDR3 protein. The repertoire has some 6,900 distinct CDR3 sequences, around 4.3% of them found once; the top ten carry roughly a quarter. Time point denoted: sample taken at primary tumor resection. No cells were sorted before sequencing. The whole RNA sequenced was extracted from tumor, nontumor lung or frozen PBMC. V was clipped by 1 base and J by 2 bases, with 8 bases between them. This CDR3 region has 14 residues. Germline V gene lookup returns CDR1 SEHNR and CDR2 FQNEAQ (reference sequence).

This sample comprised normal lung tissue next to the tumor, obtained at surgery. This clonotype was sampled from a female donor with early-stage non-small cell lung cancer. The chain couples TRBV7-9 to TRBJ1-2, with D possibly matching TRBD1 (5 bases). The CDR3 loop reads CASSLVSGNYGYTF. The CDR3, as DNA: TGTGCCAGCAGCTTAGTGTCAGGGAACTATGGCTACACCTTC.